This T cell receptor beta chain appears in the sequencing data of a study of cytomegalovirus exposure and HLA in healthy donors. Study conclusions and caveats: Some segments of the V type, notably TRBV6-2 and TRBV6-3, were excluded as indistinguishable. Productive rates of about 90% or about 30% were seen for most TCR beta V segments in an earlier analysis.

PCR involved 60 Vbeta and 13 Jbeta primers. Profiling relied on immunoSEQ multiplex PCR, and the TCRdb table lists in-frame clones only, not all of them. Seen here are more than 95,000 clones, around 79% observed once, and the top ten hold under 3.5%. The CDR3 totals 19 residues. Germline-derived CDR1 and CDR2 are SGHDT and YYEEEE. V dropped 4 bases and J dropped 5; count of bases not matched to a gene: 23. Turning to this clone: Its matching antigen is unknown.

The sample comprised PBMCs. V usage is TRBV5-6 and J usage is TRBJ2-7; TRBD2 agrees at 8 bases. The source is a female donor in good health and CMV-seropositive. The CDR3 DNA is TGTGCCAGCAGCCTCCTATCCGGGTCGGGGGGGGAACATTGGAACGAGCAGTACTTC. This translates into CASSLLSGSGGEHWNEQYF.